This T cell receptor beta chain stems from a study of cytomegalovirus exposure and HLA in healthy donors. In germline, CDR1 is LNHDA, CDR2 SQIVND (reference sequence). V lost 4 bases and J 4 bases, leaving 11 bases between the germline ends. There are 14 residues in the CDR3. Likely unrecorded immune exposures existed in these nominally healthy donors. The PCR had 60 Vbeta and 13 Jbeta primers. Sequencing was performed with immunoSEQ multiplex PCR; in TCRdb, only in-frame clones are kept and a portion is missing. Of roughly 110,000 clones listed, around three quarters are singletons. On this clone itself: Antigen: not known.

Overall study findings and caveats: Both high specificity and high sensitivity reportedly marked the classifier's diagnosis of cytomegalovirus status. Most of the TCR beta V segments (in an earlier analysis) were productive either about 87% or about 30% of the time. The investigators catalogued 150 or so TCR beta chains as cytomegalovirus-associated.

The chain has TRBV19 and TRBJ1-5; possibly TRBD1 for D (6 bases). This clonotype originated in a human donor in good health. The sequenced material came from PBMCs. The CDR3 DNA is TGTGCCAGTAGTACCCAGGGGAAAAATCAGCCCCAGCATTTT. It yields the protein CASSTQGKNQPQHF.